The clone carrying this T cell receptor beta chain was counted a few times. There are 12 residues in the CDR3. Germline V gene data show CDR1 as SQVTM and CDR2 as ANQGSEA. V was clipped by 1 base and J by 15 bases, with 16 bases between them. The record originates from a study of blood T cells in healthy people across ages. With a J-beta primer mix and a sample-barcoded 5' primer, a second PCR ran about 7 to 12 cycles. TCRdb fed the 5' RACE reads into MiXCR, producing one record per CDR3 protein. The sample includes about a million distinct CDR3 sequences, 51% of them seen just once. The chain uses TRBV29-1 and TRBJ2-4; tentative D call: TRBD2 (6 bases). The receptor comes from a woman aged 55-70 years in good health. The sequencing sample was made of blood. CDR3 region: CSVEGSGGGSYF. The DNA of the CDR3 is TGCAGCGTTGAAGGGTCCGGTGGAGGGTCGTACTTC.